Listed below are T cell receptor beta chains from one sample, sequenced in a study of blood T cell repertoires in COVID-19. The method was immunoSEQ multiplex PCR; TCRdb's version includes in-frame clones alone and lacks a portion of them. This table holds about 500,000 clones, about nine tenths found once. Sequenced material: PBMCs or T cells enriched from blood (not recorded which). Every receptor here comes from a woman aged 18-30 years who had recovered from COVID-19. Each CDR3 is given with its conserved first and last residue. Fields, in order: clone size, D gene, V gene, J gene, CDR3 DNA, CDR3 protein. The D gene is left open where the match is weak. Expanded clones are given a class, and other clones once, few, many or no size at all.

abundance: .
d_gene: TRBD2
v_gene: TRBV20-1
j_gene: TRBJ2-1
CDR3nt: TGCAGTGCTAGTCTAGGACTAGCGGGGACCAATGAGCAGTTCTTC
CDR3aa: CSASLGLAGTNEQFF

abundance: .
d_gene: TRBD2
v_gene: TRBV4-2
j_gene: TRBJ2-7
CDR3nt: TGTGCCAGCAGCCAAGATCTTACTAGCGGGGATCCCCACGAGCAGTACTTC
CDR3aa: CASSQDLTSGDPHEQYF

abundance: .
d_gene: TRBD1
v_gene: TRBV28
j_gene: TRBJ2-1
CDR3nt: TGTGCCAGCAGTTTTCACGGACAGGGAAATGAGCAGTTCTTC
CDR3aa: CASSFHGQGNEQFF

abundance: .
d_gene: .
v_gene: TRBV5-1
j_gene: TRBJ1-2
CDR3nt: TGCGCCAGCAGCTTGGTCCTACAGGGAGAGTATGGCTACACCTTC
CDR3aa: CASSLVLQGEYGYTF

abundance: .
d_gene: TRBD1
v_gene: TRBV28
j_gene: TRBJ1-4
CDR3nt: TGTGCCAGCAGTTTAAAGACAGGGGGAAAGGAAAAACTGTTTTTT
CDR3aa: CASSLKTGGKEKLFF

abundance: .
d_gene: .
v_gene: TRBV7-2
j_gene: TRBJ1-1
CDR3nt: TGTGCCAGCCGAGAGGGAAGAAACGTCGTTGAAGCTTTCTTT
CDR3aa: CASREGRNVVEAFF

abundance: .
d_gene: TRBD1
v_gene: TRBV30
j_gene: TRBJ1-1
CDR3nt: TGTGCCTGGAGTGCCGACAGGGTTAGAGCTGAAGCTTTCTTT
CDR3aa: CAWSADRVRAEAFF

abundance: many
d_gene: .
v_gene: TRBV2
j_gene: TRBJ1-1
CDR3nt: TGTGCCAGCAGTGGCGTCACTGAAGCTTTCTTT
CDR3aa: CASSGVTEAFF

abundance: .
d_gene: .
v_gene: TRBV19
j_gene: TRBJ2-5
CDR3nt: TGTGCCAGTAATATAGGACTTCAAGAGACCCAGTACTTC
CDR3aa: CASNIGLQETQYF

abundance: .
d_gene: .
v_gene: TRBV11-2
j_gene: TRBJ1-5
CDR3nt: TGTGCCAGCAGCTTAGGCGACGTGGGGGGTCAGCCCCAGCATTTT
CDR3aa: CASSLGDVGGQPQHF

abundance: .
d_gene: .
v_gene: TRBV7-8
j_gene: TRBJ2-7
CDR3nt: TGTGCCAGCAGCTTAGTAGTGACAAGCGAGCAGTACTTC
CDR3aa: CASSLVVTSEQYF

abundance: .
d_gene: .
v_gene: TRBV24-1
j_gene: TRBJ1-3
CDR3nt: TGTGCCACCAGTGATCCCCAGGGCTCTGGAAACACCATATATTTT
CDR3aa: CATSDPQGSGNTIYF

abundance: .
d_gene: .
v_gene: TRBV4-1
j_gene: TRBJ2-5
CDR3nt: TGCGCCAGCAGCCATATAACAGGGTTGGAGACCCAGTACTTC
CDR3aa: CASSHITGLETQYF

abundance: .
d_gene: .
v_gene: TRBV29-1
j_gene: TRBJ1-2
CDR3nt: TGCAGCGTCGATGGGCTCGAGGGCTACACCTTC
CDR3aa: CSVDGLEGYTF

abundance: .
d_gene: TRBD1
v_gene: TRBV6-5
j_gene: TRBJ2-7
CDR3nt: TGTGCCAGCAGCGACCAGGGGGCCCCCTACGAGCAGTACTTC
CDR3aa: CASSDQGAPYEQYF

abundance: .
d_gene: .
v_gene: TRBV3-1/TRBV3-2
j_gene: TRBJ2-7
CDR3nt: TGTGCCAGCAGCCAAGCCCACTACGAGCAGTACTTC
CDR3aa: CASSQAHYEQYF

abundance: .
d_gene: TRBD1
v_gene: TRBV6-5
j_gene: TRBJ2-7
CDR3nt: TGTGCCAGCACAAGGAGTCGGGACAGGGGGCGCGAGCAGTACTTC
CDR3aa: CASTRSRDRGREQYF

abundance: .
d_gene: TRBD1
v_gene: TRBV5-6
j_gene: TRBJ2-1
CDR3nt: TGTGCCAGCAGGGGACAGGGAATCTACAATGAGCAGTTCTTC
CDR3aa: CASRGQGIYNEQFF

abundance: few
d_gene: TRBD1
v_gene: TRBV2
j_gene: TRBJ2-2
CDR3nt: TGTGCCAGCAGTGAGGGACAGGGACCTGGCGGGGAGCTGTTTTTT
CDR3aa: CASSEGQGPGGELFF

abundance: .
d_gene: .
v_gene: TRBV30
j_gene: TRBJ1-5
CDR3nt: TGTGCCTGGAGTGTAGGGGGTCAGCAGCCCCAGCATTTT
CDR3aa: CAWSVGGQQPQHF

abundance: .
d_gene: .
v_gene: TRBV3-1/TRBV3-2
j_gene: TRBJ1-1
CDR3nt: TGTGCCAGCAGCCGCAGGGGCACTGAAGCTTTCTTT
CDR3aa: CASSRRGTEAFF

abundance: .
d_gene: TRBD1
v_gene: TRBV5-1
j_gene: TRBJ2-3
CDR3nt: TGCGCCAGCAGTGATCAAAGGACAGGGGGAGGAGATACGCAGTATTTT
CDR3aa: CASSDQRTGGGDTQYF

abundance: .
d_gene: TRBD1
v_gene: TRBV7-6
j_gene: TRBJ1-1
CDR3nt: TGTGCCAGCAGCCAGGGGGGCTATGAAGCTTTCTTT
CDR3aa: CASSQGGYEAFF

abundance: .
d_gene: .
v_gene: TRBV3-1/TRBV3-2
j_gene: TRBJ1-4
CDR3nt: TGTGCCAGCAGCCAACACTCAGGGGCTGGTGAAAAACTGTTTTTT
CDR3aa: CASSQHSGAGEKLFF

abundance: .
d_gene: TRBD1
v_gene: TRBV6-5
j_gene: TRBJ1-6
CDR3nt: TGTGCCAGCAGTTACTCCGGGACAGGATCACCCCTCCACTTT
CDR3aa: CASSYSGTGSPLHF

abundance: .
d_gene: TRBD1
v_gene: TRBV9
j_gene: TRBJ2-5
CDR3nt: TGTGCCAGCAGCGTAGATTCGGACAGGGAGACCCAGTACTTC
CDR3aa: CASSVDSDRETQYF

abundance: .
d_gene: .
v_gene: TRBV5-6
j_gene: TRBJ1-6
CDR3nt: TGTGCCCCTCGGGGGGGACGTATAAGGTATAATTCACCCCTCCACTTT
CDR3aa: CAPRGGRIRYNSPLHF

abundance: .
d_gene: .
v_gene: TRBV28
j_gene: TRBJ1-1
CDR3nt: TGTGCCAGCAGGACAGGGAACACTGAAGCTTTCTTT
CDR3aa: CASRTGNTEAFF

abundance: .
d_gene: .
v_gene: TRBV12-3/TRBV12-4
j_gene: TRBJ2-2
CDR3nt: TGTGCCAGCAGTGAGGTTACCGGGGAGCTGTTTTTT
CDR3aa: CASSEVTGELFF

abundance: .
d_gene: TRBD1
v_gene: TRBV19
j_gene: TRBJ1-5
CDR3nt: TGTGCCAGTAGTGTCCGGGACAGGGAACAGCCCCAGCATTTT
CDR3aa: CASSVRDREQPQHF

abundance: .
d_gene: TRBD1
v_gene: TRBV10-3
j_gene: TRBJ2-7
CDR3nt: TGTGCCATCAGTGGTTTTGGGACAGGGAACGAGCAGTACTTC
CDR3aa: CAISGFGTGNEQYF

abundance: .
d_gene: .
v_gene: TRBV19
j_gene: TRBJ2-2
CDR3nt: TGTGCCAGTAGTATCCACGGGGAGCTGTTTTTT
CDR3aa: CASSIHGELFF

abundance: .
d_gene: .
v_gene: TRBV5-1
j_gene: TRBJ2-1
CDR3nt: TGCGCCAGCACCCCCCGGGATGTCTACAATGAGCAGTTCTTC
CDR3aa: CASTPRDVYNEQFF

abundance: .
d_gene: .
v_gene: TRBV11-3
j_gene: TRBJ1-1
CDR3nt: TGTGCCAGCAGCCCGACAGTCTCCTTT
CDR3aa: CASSPTVSF

abundance: .
d_gene: .
v_gene: TRBV27
j_gene: TRBJ1-2
CDR3nt: TGTGCCAGTTACAGGGCCCCCTATGGCTACACCTTC
CDR3aa: CASYRAPYGYTF

abundance: .
d_gene: TRBD2
v_gene: TRBV4-1
j_gene: TRBJ2-3
CDR3nt: TGCGCCAGCAGCCGAGCGGGGGGGCGGGAAGATACGCAGTATTTT
CDR3aa: CASSRAGGREDTQYF

abundance: .
d_gene: .
v_gene: TRBV3-1/TRBV3-2
j_gene: TRBJ1-4
CDR3nt: TGTGCCAGCAGCGATGGTTTCCTGACAGTTCAAGTTGCAACTAATGAAAAACTGTTTTTT
CDR3aa: CASSDGFLTVQVATNEKLFF

abundance: many
d_gene: .
v_gene: TRBV2
j_gene: TRBJ2-6
CDR3nt: TGTGCCAGCAGTGAGGGACTGGGCCTGTCTGGGGCCAACGTCCTGACTTTC
CDR3aa: CASSEGLGLSGANVLTF

abundance: .
d_gene: TRBD1
v_gene: TRBV6-5
j_gene: TRBJ1-1
CDR3nt: TGTGCCAGCAGTTCGGACAGGGGGCGATCGAACACTGAAGCTTTCTTT
CDR3aa: CASSSDRGRSNTEAFF

abundance: .
d_gene: TRBD1
v_gene: TRBV5-1
j_gene: TRBJ1-1
CDR3nt: TGCGCCAGCGGACAGGGTATGAACACTGAAGCTTTCTTT
CDR3aa: CASGQGMNTEAFF

abundance: .
d_gene: .
v_gene: TRBV2
j_gene: TRBJ1-2
CDR3nt: TGTGCCAGCAGTGGGGTGAACGAGGACAGCTATGGCTACACCTTC
CDR3aa: CASSGVNEDSYGYTF

abundance: once
d_gene: TRBD1
v_gene: TRBV19
j_gene: TRBJ1-1
CDR3nt: TGTGCCAGTAGTGGACAGGGGGCGTCGGGTGAAGCTTTCTTT
CDR3aa: CASSGQGASGEAFF

abundance: few
d_gene: TRBD1
v_gene: TRBV20-1
j_gene: TRBJ1-2
CDR3nt: TGCAGTGCTCCGGGACAGGGGCGCTACACCTTC
CDR3aa: CSAPGQGRYTF

abundance: .
d_gene: TRBD2
v_gene: TRBV4-2
j_gene: TRBJ2-1
CDR3nt: TGTGCCAGCAGCCCGGTAGCGGGGGGTTTAAGTGAGCAGTTCTTC
CDR3aa: CASSPVAGGLSEQFF

abundance: .
d_gene: .
v_gene: TRBV7-9
j_gene: TRBJ1-1
CDR3nt: TGTGCCAGCAGCTTAGCATATAGCGCTGAAGCTTTCTTT
CDR3aa: CASSLAYSAEAFF